This TCR beta chain was sequenced during a study of blood T cells in healthy people across ages (dated by TCRdb to between 2014 and 2017). Background on the whole study: Template switching captured roughly one uniquely barcoded TCR beta cDNA molecule per two T cells in model experiments. The donors were split into four age groups: young (average about 16 years), middle-aged (over 35), aged (62) and long-lived (approximately 80). The study measured age-related changes in TCR beta repertoire diversity using deep sequencing normalized with unique cDNA molecular identifiers. The study analyzed two additional independent replicas of 1 million unique cDNA reads from the same blood draw for two donors, one aged 18 to 29 and one aged 80 or older. To avoid experimental bias, donors of different ages were randomly spread across the sequencing lanes. General conclusions and limits of the study: Observed TCR beta diversity correlated strongly with the percentage of naive T cells measured by flow cytometry. Total diversity estimates from one million sequenced T cells were considered lower bounds and underestimates. Compared with the aged group, the long-lived group had more naive CD4+ T cells, fewer expanded clones and increased TCR diversity, a pattern suggesting age selection. Because donor CMV infection status was unknown, age-related changes in expanded clonotypes were potentially confounded. Since profiling was done on bulk unsorted PBMCs, naive and antigen-experienced compartments could not be conclusively compared. Observed TCR beta diversity per million T cells fell roughly linearly with age, and a significant reduction was already apparent by age roughly 41.

Donors were 35 to 40 systemically healthy Caucasian individuals from Russia aged 6 to 90 years. Each donor gave about 9.7 milliliters of peripheral blood, drawn into EDTA-treated Vacutainer tubes. PBMCs were isolated by Ficoll-Paque density-gradient centrifugation, with at least 6 million obtained per sample. Total RNA was extracted from PBMCs with Trizol reagent, with at least 6 micrograms obtained per sample. For every donor, an aliquot of PBMCs went through flow cytometry to measure the percentages of naive CD45RAhigh/CD27high T cells. This clonotype was counted a few times. Its cognate antigen has yet to be identified. Base qualities were left out, and no much larger clone turns up one base away. V is pared back by 3 bases and J by 6 bases, with 15 bases lying between the germline termini. As encoded in the germline V gene, CDR1 is SGHTA while CDR2 is FQGNSA. The CDR3 covers 14 residues, taking in both the cysteine and the phenylalanine. CDR3 DNA is the only sequence kept; it has 42 bases, read in frame from the first base.

The protocol used for the library was 5' RACE. The sequencer listed for this sample is Illumina HiSeq 2500. A second about 6 to 11 cycle PCR used a sample-barcoded 5' primer and a J-beta primer mix. A template-switch 5' adaptor carrying 12 random nucleotides introduced a unique molecular identifier onto each TCR beta cDNA molecule. Each sample yielded at least 3 million CDR3-containing paired-end reads. First-strand cDNA was synthesized from all RNA with the Mint cDNA synthesis kit, primed by a TRBC-specific oligonucleotide. After uracil-DNA glycosylase treatment, a first 18-cycle PCR used universal primers M1SS and BC2_uni_R on all cDNA. Per the authors' processing: For normalization, 1 million high-quality reads were randomly selected from each sample, with every read carrying a distinct molecular identifier. Reads sharing molecular identifiers were discarded rather than binned into consensus sequences. MiTCR, set to a Q25 quality threshold and the strictest error-elimination algorithm, was used for CDR3 identification, clonotype clustering and error correction. Lower-bound total TCR beta diversity was estimated with a nonparametric unseen species model using Euler transformation. TCRdb itself trimmed the public reads at Q25 with fastp, ran MiXCR and retained productive beta chains. Each CDR3 protein gets just one entry, which takes the most common genes and DNA from the rows behind it. These V and J calls derive from TCRdb rather than the authors' analysis. The sample records around 1,500,000 distinct CDR3 sequences, over 25% of which are singletons. 7.7% of the sample lies in the top ten.

The chain uses TRBV7-2 and TRBJ2-7; no D gene is confidently identified. The TCR comes from a woman aged 30 to 39 in good health. Material for sequencing was blood. The CDR3 corresponds to CASSFQDPALEQYF. The DNA is TGTGCCAGCAGCTTCCAAGACCCAGCCCTCGAGCAGTACTTC.